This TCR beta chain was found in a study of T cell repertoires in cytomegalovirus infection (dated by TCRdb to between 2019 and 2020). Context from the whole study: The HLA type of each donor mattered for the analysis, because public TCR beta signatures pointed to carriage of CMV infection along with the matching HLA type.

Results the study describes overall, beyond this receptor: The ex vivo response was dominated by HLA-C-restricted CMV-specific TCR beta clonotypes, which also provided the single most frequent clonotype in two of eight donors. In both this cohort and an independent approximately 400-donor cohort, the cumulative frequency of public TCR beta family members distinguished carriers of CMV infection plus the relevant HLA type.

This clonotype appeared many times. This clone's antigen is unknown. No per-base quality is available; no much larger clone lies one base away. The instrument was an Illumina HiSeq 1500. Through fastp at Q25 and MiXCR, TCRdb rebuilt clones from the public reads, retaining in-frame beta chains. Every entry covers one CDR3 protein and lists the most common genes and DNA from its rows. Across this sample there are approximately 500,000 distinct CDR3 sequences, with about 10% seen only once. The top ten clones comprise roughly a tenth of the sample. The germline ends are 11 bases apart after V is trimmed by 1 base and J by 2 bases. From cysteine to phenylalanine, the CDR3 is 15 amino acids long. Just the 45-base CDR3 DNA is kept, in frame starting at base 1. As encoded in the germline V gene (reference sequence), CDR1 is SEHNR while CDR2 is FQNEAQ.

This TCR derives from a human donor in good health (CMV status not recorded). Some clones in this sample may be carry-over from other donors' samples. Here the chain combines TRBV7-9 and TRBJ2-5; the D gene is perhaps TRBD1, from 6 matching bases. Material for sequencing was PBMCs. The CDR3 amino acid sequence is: CASSLVEDSQETQYF. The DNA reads TGTGCCAGCAGCTTAGTTGAGGACAGTCAAGAGACCCAGTACTTC.